This TCR beta chain was recorded in a study of blood T cell repertoires in COVID-19. Methods used by the authors: The assay estimated nucleated cells by amplifying reference gene primers. TCRdb's copy holds only in-frame clones and misses some; the assay was immunoSEQ multiplex PCR. The V and J calls and clone size come from that table; D and trimming were worked out from the DNA. The repertoire consists of about 220,000 clones, with 70% to 85% occurring once and the leading ten covering 3% to 4%. Clinical histories supplied by participants themselves formed the basis of cohort assignment. Donors of Cohort 3 who recovered were those that had two negative PCRs, clearance, or symptom resolution. This CDR3 region has 12 residues. The V end was cut by 3 bases, the J end by 5 bases, with 7 bases between. Germline values: CDR1 LNHDA, CDR2 SQIVND (reference sequence).

Source material: PBMCs or T cells enriched from blood (not recorded which). This chain connects TRBV19 to TRBJ1-2; D gene ambiguous. The sequence was obtained from a woman in her fifties or sixties who had recovered from COVID-19. The CDR3 protein is CASSIGRYGYTF. The DNA for the CDR3 is TGTGCCAGTAGTATTGGCAGATATGGCTACACCTTC.